The 24 T cell receptor beta chains below come from one sample, sequenced in a study of identical twins. MiXCR was run by TCRdb on the 5' RACE reads, yielding one entry per CDR3 protein. The sample records roughly 230,000 distinct CDR3 sequences, 6.5% to 9.5% being singletons. The data were also submitted as part of a second study, on yellow fever vaccine responses in identical twins.

Sample: CD8+ T cells sorted from blood. These receptors all come from a woman between 18 and 30 years old in good health.

This clonotype was recorded a few times. This rearrangement joins TRBV12-3 or TRBV12-4 to TRBJ2-5; 12 bases map to TRBD1. This CDR3 is built from 14 residues. Trimming cost V 6 bases and J 4 bases; bases outside gene matches: 3. The CDR3 nucleotides read TGTGCCAGCAGAGGGACAGGGGGCGTAGAGACCCAGTACTTC. Its protein is CASRGTGGVETQYF.

This clonotype was seen a handful of times. This rearrangement joins TRBV10-2 to TRBJ1-2; unclear D gene. V lost 7 bases to trimming and J lost 4 bases, with 16 bases between them. Germline V CDR1 and CDR2: WSHSY, SAAADI. This CDR3 spans 14 amino acids. In DNA form, the CDR3 reads TGCGCCAGCACCCAAGATGGAGTATTCTATGGCTACACCTTC. It encodes CASTQDGVFYGYTF.

This clonotype was detected only a few times. V is TRBV20-1 and J is TRBJ2-2; D gene unclear. There are 13 residues in the CDR3. Germline V gives CDR1 DFQATT, CDR2 SNEGSKA (reference sequence). V was clipped by 0 bases and J by 8 bases, with 10 bases between them. The CDR3 region has the DNA TGCAGTGCTAGAGATTTAGGCGGTGGGGAGCTGTTTTTT. Amino acids: CSARDLGGGELFF.

This clonotype was recorded once. The chain is built from TRBV29-1 and TRBJ2-7; D not resolved. The V end was cut by 2 bases, the J end by 2 bases, with 10 bases between. Germline V gives CDR1 SQVTM, CDR2 ANQGSEA. The CDR3 is 13 amino acids. The CDR3 DNA reads as TGCAGCGTTGAAATAGGCAGCCCCTACGAGCAGTACTTC. It translates to CSVEIGSPYEQYF.

The CDR3 is CASSALTGAPYEQYF. Here the CDR3 DNA reads TGTGCCAGCAGCGCCCTAACCGGGGCCCCCTACGAGCAGTACTTC. This rearrangement joins TRBV11-2 to TRBJ2-7; D is perhaps TRBD1 or TRBD2 (5 bases each). Germline loops: CDR1 SGHAT, CDR2 FQNNGV. The germline V and J ends were trimmed by 5 bases and 2 bases, with 16 bases remaining between them. The CDR3 is 15 amino acids.

This clonotype was recorded many times. V usage is TRBV4-3 and J usage is TRBJ2-7; D uncertain. The CDR3 consists of 14 residues. CDR1 is LGHNA and CDR2 is YSLEER in the germline V gene. The V and J ends lost 0 bases and 0 bases respectively, with 6 bases between them. The CDR3 region has the DNA TGCGCCAGCAGCCAAGATGCCGGCTCCTACGAGCAGTACTTC. Amino acid sequence: CASSQDAGSYEQYF.

This clonotype was seen more than once but under ten times. V gene TRBV27 combines with J gene TRBJ2-3, with a tentative D call TRBD1 (5 bases). Germline values: CDR1 MNHEY, CDR2 SMNVEV (reference sequence). Trimming took 6 bases from V and 1 from J, leaving 11 bases between them. The CDR3 runs to 14 residues. The CDR3 DNA is TGTGCCAGCAGCCAGGGTCCCGGCACAGATACGCAGTATTTT. This codes for CASSQGPGTDTQYF.

This clonotype was observed at least ten times. The CDR3 sequence is CASSLIVRQETSTDTQYF. The CDR3 nucleotides read TGTGCCAGCAGTTTAATAGTCCGGCAGGAGACTAGCACAGATACGCAGTATTTT. The chain links TRBV12-3 or TRBV12-4 to TRBJ2-3; D ambiguous. Trimming pared 2 bases from V and 0 bases from J, leaving 18 bases between. The CDR3 runs to 18 residues.

The CDR3 loop is CASSLGGLSGKSTDTQYF. As DNA, the CDR3 is TGTGCCAGCAGCTTGGGCGGGCTTAGCGGAAAAAGCACAGATACGCAGTATTTT. The chain recombines TRBV5-5 with TRBJ2-3; D is perhaps TRBD2 (6 bases). The CDR3 contains 18 residues. Germline-derived CDR1 and CDR2 are SGHKS and YYEKEE (reference sequence). V shed 0 bases and J shed 0 bases, with 17 bases lying between them. The full variable domain, rest sourced from reference TRBV5-5 and TRBJ2-3, is DAGVTQSPTHLIKTRGQQVTLRCSPISGHKSVSWYQQVLGQGPQFIFQYYEKEERGRGNFPDRFSARQFPNYSSELNVNALLLGDSALYLCASSLGGLSGKSTDTQYFGPGTRLTVL.

The chain employs TRBV18 and TRBJ1-2; D is unclear. The CDR3 sequence is 13 residues long. Germline values: CDR1 KGHSH, CDR2 LQKENI. With 2 bases removed from V and 6 bases from J, the gap between germline ends came to 10 bases. CDR3: CASSPEEGHGYTF. The CDR3 region has the DNA TGTGCCAGCTCACCAGAGGAGGGTCATGGCTACACCTTC.

The rearrangement links TRBV13 to TRBJ2-7; D unresolved. Germline assignment: CDR1 PRHDT and CDR2 FYEKMQ (reference sequence). The CDR3 sequence is 13 residues long. The ends were cut back, 5 bases at V and 3 bases at J, with 11 bases in the middle. The CDR3 is CASSQQRSYEQYF. The CDR3 DNA is TGTGCCAGCAGCCAACAAAGGAGCTACGAGCAGTACTTC. Complete variable domain (other parts from reference TRBV13 and TRBJ2-7): AAGVIQSPRHLIKEKRETATLKCYPIPRHDTVYWYQQGPGQDPQFLISFYEKMQSDKGSIPDRFSAQQFSDYHSELNMSSLELGDSALYFCASSQQRSYEQYFGPGTRLTVT.

This clonotype came up many times. The rearrangement joins TRBV7-9 to TRBJ2-5; 7 positions match TRBD1. This CDR3 region has 13 residues. V was clipped by 5 bases and J by 4 bases; unmatched bases: 4. In germline, CDR1 is SEHNR, CDR2 FQNEAQ (reference sequence). The CDR3 bases are TGTGCCAGCAGCCCCGAGGGGGCAGAGACCCAGTACTTC. Translation gives CASSPEGAETQYF. Full variable domain (remainder filled in from reference TRBV7-9 and TRBJ2-5): DTGVSQNPRHKITKRGQNVTFRCDPISEHNRLYWYRQTLGQGPEFLTYFQNEAQLEKSRLLSDRFSAERPKGSFSTLEIQRTEQGDSAMYLCASSPEGAETQYFGPGTRLLVL.

Many counts were recorded for this clonotype. J is TRBJ2-7 and V is TRBV5-1, with 9 bases lining up with TRBD1. V gave up 4 bases and J gave up 6 bases; unmatched junction bases: 8. The germline CDR1 and CDR2 sequences are SGHRS and YFSETQ. The CDR3 length is 14 residues. This CDR3 reads CASSPSGQGFEQYF. In DNA, the CDR3 is TGCGCCAGCAGCCCCTCGGGACAGGGTTTCGAGCAGTACTTC. The full variable domain, completed using reference TRBV5-1 and TRBJ2-7, is KAGVTQTPRYLIKTRGQQVTLSCSPISGHRSVSWYQQTPGQGLQFLFEYFSETQRNKGNFPGRFSGRQFSNSRSEMNVSTLELGDSALYLCASSPSGQGFEQYFGPGTRLTVT.

The sample holds a few counts of this clonotype. The rearrangement uses TRBV27 and TRBJ2-5; 7 bases are shared with TRBD2. This CDR3 comprises 15 residues. CDR1 is MNHEY, CDR2 SMNVEV, per germline (reference sequence). The V and J ends lost 2 bases and 1 base, in that order; junction bases with no gene match: 4. The CDR3 bases are TGTGCCAGCAGTTTACTAGCGGTCCCCCAAGAGACCCAGTACTTC. It encodes CASSLLAVPQETQYF.

There are a few counts of this clonotype. The chain has TRBV20-1 and TRBJ2-7; TRBD2 agrees at 8 bases. Germline CDR1 DFQATT, CDR2 SNEGSKA (reference sequence). The CDR3 has 13 amino acids. V lost 4 bases to trimming and J lost 3 bases; unmatched junction nucleotides: 5. CDR3: CSATREGNYEQYF. The CDR3 nucleotides read TGCAGTGCTACCCGGGAGGGGAACTACGAGCAGTACTTC.

This clonotype was observed a few times. In DNA, the CDR3 is TGTGCCAGCAGCGCGGCGGGCCCCAGCACAGATACGCAGTATTTT. Amino acids: CASSAAGPSTDTQYF. The chain employs TRBV5-5 and TRBJ2-3, with TRBD2 as a possible D gene (5 bases). The CDR3 extends over 15 amino acids. Germline V gene lookup returns CDR1 SGHKS and CDR2 YYEKEE (reference sequence). Trimming took 4 bases from V and 0 from J, leaving 12 bases between them. Looking up the rest from reference TRBV5-5 and TRBJ2-3 gives the full variable domain: DAGVTQSPTHLIKTRGQQVTLRCSPISGHKSVSWYQQVLGQGPQFIFQYYEKEERGRGNFPDRFSARQFPNYSSELNVNALLLGDSALYLCASSAAGPSTDTQYFGPGTRLTVL.

This clonotype was picked up a small number of times. The chain is built from TRBV7-9 and TRBJ2-7, with 8 bases identical to TRBD1. Trimming at V came to 2 bases and at J to 7 bases, leaving 13 bases not matched to a gene. CDR3 length equals 16 residues. CDR1 SEHNR and CDR2 FQNEAQ come from the germline V gene (reference sequence). The CDR3 nucleotides read TGTGCCAGCAGCTTAATCGGGACAGGAGTCTTGTGGGAGCAGTACTTC. Amino acids: CASSLIGTGVLWEQYF.

The chain links TRBV14 to TRBJ2-7; 7 bases are a match to TRBD2. Losses at the gene ends were 3 bases for V and 6 bases for J; bases not matched to a gene: 5. Germline CDR1 reads SGHDN; CDR2 reads FVKESK. This CDR3 spans 13 amino acids. This chain's CDR3 is CASSHRLALEQYF. The CDR3 region has the DNA TGTGCCAGCAGCCACAGACTAGCTCTCGAGCAGTACTTC.

In its sample, this clonotype was seen a few times. This chain connects TRBV3-1 to TRBJ2-3; perhaps TRBD2 as D (5 bases). Germline assignment: CDR1 LGHDT and CDR2 YNNKEL (reference sequence). This CDR3 contains 18 residues. V dropped 1 base and J dropped 2 bases, with 19 bases sitting between them. This chain's CDR3 is CASSQGWTRGDVTDTQYF. As DNA, the CDR3 is TGTGCCAGCAGCCAAGGGTGGACCCGGGGAGACGTCACAGATACGCAGTATTTT.

This clonotype turned up a few times. The rearrangement uses TRBV6-2 or TRBV6-3 and TRBJ2-2; TRBD1 aligns across 8 bases. J lost 7 bases, V lost 2 bases, and 15 bases had no gene match. The V gene's germline CDR1 is MNHEY and CDR2 SVGEGT. The CDR3 is 18 amino acids. The CDR3 protein is CASSYPPLEDRALGELFF. As DNA, the CDR3 is TGTGCCAGCAGTTACCCCCCGCTAGAGGACAGGGCCCTCGGGGAGCTGTTTTTT.

Many counts were recorded for this clonotype. The genes are TRBV11-3 and TRBJ1-5; D unclear. V was cut by 3 bases and J by 1 base, with 4 bases left in between. This CDR3 has 13 residues. Germline loops: CDR1 SGHNT, CDR2 YENEEA. This chain's CDR3 is CASSFRSNQPQHF. CDR3 nucleotide sequence: TGTGCCAGCAGCTTCAGGAGCAATCAGCCCCAGCATTTT.

In its sample, this clonotype was seen many times. This sequence joins TRBV12-3 or TRBV12-4 and TRBJ2-2; tentative D call: TRBD2 (6 bases). The CDR3 covers 17 residues. Trimming removed 5 bases at V and 2 bases at J, with 18 bases between. The CDR3 protein is CASSQPGLQYNTGELFF. CDR3 DNA sequence: TGTGCCAGCAGTCAACCAGGACTACAGTATAACACCGGGGAGCTGTTTTTT.

This clonotype was found a few times. The rearrangement uses TRBV28 and TRBJ2-1, with 10 positions matching TRBD1. The CDR3 is 13 residues long. Germline loops: CDR1 MDHEN, CDR2 SYDVKM. Trimming removed 7 bases from V and 8 bases from J; junction bases left unmatched: 5. The CDR3 nucleotides are TGTGCCAGCACCGAGACAGGGGGCCATGAGCAGTTCTTC. This codes for CASTETGGHEQFF.

This sequence joins TRBV13 and TRBJ2-7, with 10 bases matching TRBD2. The CDR3 loop spans 17 amino acids. In germline, CDR1 is PRHDT, CDR2 FYEKMQ (reference sequence). V lost 0 bases to trimming and J lost 4 bases; unmatched junction nucleotides: 9. The CDR3, as DNA: TGTGCCAGCAGCTTAGGGGTAGCGGGAGGTTTATGGTACGAGCAGTACTTC. Its translation: CASSLGVAGGLWYEQYF.